Listed here are 20 T cell receptor beta chains from one sample, sequenced in a study of T cell repertoires in cytomegalovirus infection. TCRdb ran MiXCR on the reads and lists one entry per CDR3 protein. The sample has around 320,000 distinct CDR3 sequences, more than 8% seen once. The source material was PBMCs. All receptors derive from a human donor in good health (CMV status not recorded). Some clones in this sample may be carry-over from other donors' samples.

Comment on this clonotype: A much bigger clone sits one base away, suggesting this may be a read error. This chain joins TRBV7-6 and TRBJ2-1; possibly TRBD1 for D (6 bases). The V gene's germline CDR1 is SGHVS and CDR2 FNYEAQ. V was shortened by 5 bases and J by 3 bases, with 23 bases between the two germline ends. CDR3 length: 18 residues. CDR3 in DNA: TGTGCCAGCAGCCCATCCCGGGACACCCTTTGGAACTACAATGAGCAGTTCTTC. Its translation: CASSPSRDTLWNYNEQFF.

The chain recombines TRBV12-3 or TRBV12-4 with TRBJ2-1; 8 positions match TRBD2. The CDR3 extends over 17 amino acids. Trimming at V came to 3 bases and at J to 3 bases, leaving 10 bases not matched to a gene. The CDR3 protein is CASSLGLERGNYNEQFF. In DNA, the CDR3 is TGTGCCAGCAGTTTGGGTCTGGAGCGGGGGAACTACAATGAGCAGTTCTTC.

The rearrangement links TRBV12-3 or TRBV12-4 to TRBJ2-7; TRBD2 agrees at 12 bases. This CDR3 comprises 13 residues. With V trimmed by 5 bases and J by 12 bases, 8 bases remained unmatched. The CDR3 DNA is TGTGCCAGCAGTCCCTCTAGCGGGGGGGTGCTGTACTTC. It codes for CASSPSSGGVLYF.

In this sample, this clonotype turned up a few times. This chain joins TRBV6-2 or TRBV6-3 and TRBJ2-1; D is perhaps TRBD1 or TRBD2 (5 bases each). V dropped 4 bases and J dropped 0 bases, with 16 bases sitting between them. Germline CDR1 and CDR2: MNHEY and SVGEGT. This CDR3 has 17 residues. The CDR3 loop reads CASSSLTWGISYNEQFF. DNA of the CDR3: TGTGCCAGCAGTTCACTAACTTGGGGGATCTCCTACAATGAGCAGTTCTTC.

The V gene is TRBV7-6, the J gene TRBJ1-3; D gene uncertain. Trimming left V 3 bases short and J 2 bases short, with 14 bases between. The CDR3 is 16 residues long. The germline V gene has CDR1 SGHVS and CDR2 FNYEAQ. The CDR3 sequence: CASSLNPGTPGNTIYF. CDR3 DNA sequence: TGTGCCAGCAGCTTGAACCCGGGAACCCCTGGAAACACCATATATTTT. Full variable domain (missing parts from reference TRBV7-6 and TRBJ1-3): GAGVSQSPRYKVTKRGQDVALRCDPISGHVSLYWYRQALGQGPEFLTYFNYEAQQDKSGLPNDRFSAERPEGSISTLTIQRTEQRDSAMYRCASSLNPGTPGNTIYFGEGSWLTVV.

This clonotype was seen only a few times. The chain combines TRBV6-2 or TRBV6-3 with TRBJ1-1; 7 bases are shared with TRBD1. The CDR3 covers 14 residues. Looked up from germline, CDR1 is MNHEY and CDR2 is SVGEGT. The V and J ends lost 8 bases and 3 bases, in that order; junction bases with no gene match: 9. The CDR3 DNA sequence: TGTGCCAGCCGACAACAGGGGCCCCACACTGAAGCTTTCTTT. Translating gives CASRQQGPHTEAFF.

This clonotype occurred many times. V usage is TRBV19 and J usage is TRBJ2-1; 9 positions match TRBD1. This CDR3 region has 15 residues. CDR1 is LNHDA, CDR2 SQIVND, per germline (reference sequence). The junction had 5 bases not matched to a gene; V was cut back by 5 bases and J by 3 bases. This CDR3 is CASSPRDRDYNEQFF. The CDR3 DNA reads as TGTGCCAGTAGTCCCCGGGACAGGGACTACAATGAGCAGTTCTTC.

V usage is TRBV12-5 and J usage is TRBJ1-2; D call uncertain. The V and J ends lost 0 bases and 6 bases respectively, with 17 bases between them. There are 16 residues in the CDR3. CDR1 is LGHNT and CDR2 is FRNRAP in the germline V gene. CDR3 coding DNA: TGTGCTAGTGGTTTGGTACTACGGGCCAGGACGGATGGCTACACCTTC. Amino acid sequence: CASGLVLRARTDGYTF.

The V call is TRBV25-1, the J call TRBJ2-7, with TRBD1 matching 10 bases. Germline CDR1 MGHDK, CDR2 SYGVNS. This CDR3 region has 15 residues. V lost 4 bases to trimming and J lost 6 bases; unmatched junction nucleotides: 9. The CDR3 is CASSATGTGVREQYF. CDR3 coding DNA: TGTGCCAGCAGTGCTACCGGGACAGGGGTACGCGAGCAGTACTTC.

The chain is built from TRBV6-6 and TRBJ1-4, with TRBD1 matching 7 bases. Germline values: CDR1 MNHNY, CDR2 SVGAGI (reference sequence). The CDR3 contains 16 residues. The trim removed 4 bases at V and 4 bases at J, leaving 9 bases unmatched. The CDR3 nucleotides are TGTGCCAGCAGTTTTCTGATAACAGGGGATAATGAAAAACTGTTTTTT. It codes for CASSFLITGDNEKLFF.

The chain uses TRBV30 and TRBJ2-1, with D perhaps given as TRBD1 or TRBD2 (7 bases each). With 4 bases removed from V and 7 bases from J, the gap between germline ends came to 11 bases. CDR3 length equals 12 residues. From germline, CDR1 is GTSNPN and CDR2 SVGIG (reference sequence). This chain's CDR3 is CAWTGGVNEQFF. CDR3 sequence (DNA): TGTGCCTGGACAGGGGGGGTGAATGAGCAGTTCTTC.

This clonotype was seen repeatedly, ten times or more. The chain carries TRBV7-2 and TRBJ1-2, with 7 bases lining up with TRBD1. Germline V lookup: CDR1 SGHTA, CDR2 FQGNSA. The CDR3 totals 13 residues. V lost 5 bases, J lost 8 bases, and 8 bases stayed unmatched. The CDR3 coding sequence is TGTGCCAGCAGCGAGGGGACAGTTCGGGGCTACACCTTC. Translating gives CASSEGTVRGYTF.

This clonotype came up a few times. V is TRBV7-2 and J is TRBJ1-6; D is unclear. Germline loops: CDR1 SGHTA, CDR2 FQGNSA. This CDR3 is 16 amino acids long. Trimming pared 1 base from V and 6 bases from J, leaving 13 bases between. As DNA, the CDR3 is TGTGCCAGCAGCTTAGTCCGAGGTGGGCGTAATTCACCCCTCCACTTT. It codes for CASSLVRGGRNSPLHF.

The genes are TRBV27 and TRBJ1-1; D uncertain. CDR1 is MNHEY and CDR2 is SMNVEV in the germline V gene (reference sequence). This CDR3 spans 15 amino acids. The V end lost 5 bases, the J end lost 1 base, and 14 bases lay between the germline ends. CDR3 nucleotide sequence: TGTGCCAGCAGTCAAACGGACGCCGGGAACACTGAAGCTTTCTTT. Translation: CASSQTDAGNTEAFF.

This clonotype showed up just a few times. CDR3 coding DNA: TGTGCCAGCAGTTACCAAAACAGGGCCGGGGAGCTGTTTTTT. It translates to CASSYQNRAGELFF. This chain connects TRBV6-2 or TRBV6-3 to TRBJ2-2; D might be TRBD1 (6 bases). The ends were cut back, 2 bases at V and 6 bases at J, with 10 bases in the middle. Germline CDR1 is MNHEY and CDR2 is SVGEGT. The CDR3 loop spans 14 amino acids.

The J gene is TRBJ1-2, the V gene TRBV12-3 or TRBV12-4; D not certain. Trimming left V 5 bases short and J 8 bases short, with 18 bases between. The CDR3 loop spans 14 amino acids. CDR3: CASSSQGFLGGYTF. As DNA, the CDR3 is TGTGCCAGCAGTAGTCAAGGTTTCCTAGGGGGCTACACCTTC.

The chain employs TRBV28 and TRBJ2-7; 8 nucleotides match TRBD2. Unmatched junction bases numbered 15, after V lost 3 bases and J lost 2 bases. The CDR3 consists of 18 residues. The germline gives CDR1 MDHEN, CDR2 SYDVKM. This CDR3 is CASSLYPGGPIEAYEQYF. The CDR3 DNA is TGTGCCAGCAGTTTGTATCCGGGAGGGCCTATTGAGGCCTACGAGCAGTACTTC.

About this clonotype itself: A read error is likely, as this CDR3 ends without the conserved phenylalanine or tryptophan. The rearrangement links TRBV3-1 to TRBJ1-1; D is uncertain. CDR3 length: 15 residues. The germline V and J ends were trimmed by 1 base and 0 bases, with 9 bases remaining between them. Germline V lookup: CDR1 LGHDT, CDR2 YNNKEL (reference sequence). The CDR3 spells CASSQGGQVNTEAFS. CDR3 DNA: TGTGCCAGCAGCCAAGGTGGCCAGGTGAACACTGAAGCTTTCTCT.

V is TRBV15 and J is TRBJ1-1, with D possibly matching TRBD1 (5 bases). From germline, CDR1 is LNHNV and CDR2 YYDKDF (reference sequence). This CDR3 contains 13 residues. V lost 3 bases to trimming and J lost 7 bases, with 12 bases between them. In DNA form, the CDR3 reads TGTGCCACCAGCAGGAAGGGGCCTTTTGAAGCTTTCTTT. Translated: CATSRKGPFEAFF.

The J gene is TRBJ2-5, the V gene TRBV25-1, with TRBD2 identical over 12 bases. V gave up 3 bases and J gave up 1 base; unmatched junction bases: 3. CDR1 and CDR2 from the germline V gene are MGHDK and SYGVNS. The CDR3 spans 16 residues. In DNA form, the CDR3 reads TGTGCCAGCAGTGACCCTAGCGGGAGGGTCCAAGAGACCCAGTACTTC. This gives the protein CASSDPSGRVQETQYF. Together with reference TRBV25-1 and TRBJ2-5, the CDR3 gives the full variable domain: EADIYQTPRYLVIGTGKKITLECSQTMGHDKMYWYQQDPGMELHLIHYSYGVNSTEKGDLSSESTVSRIRTEHFPLTLESARPSHTSQYLCASSDPSGRVQETQYFGPGTRLLVL.